Listed below are T cell receptor beta chains from one sample, sequenced in a study of Ad26.COV2.S vaccination and SARS-CoV-2 variants. Sequenced by immunoSEQ multiplex PCR; TCRdb stores in-frame clones only, minus some. The sample lists under 400,000 clones, more than 75% occurring once. The material sequenced was peripheral blood, taken in a trial of Ad26.COV2.S vaccine versus placebo. The receptors were gathered from a person aged 18-60 years who received the Ad26.COV2.S COVID-19 vaccine or a placebo. Each CDR3 is given with its conserved first and last residue. A D gene is named only where the DNA matches it firmly. Not all rows give a size; the values are once, few, many and, for expanded clones, a class.

CDR3 DNA: TGTGCCAGCAGCTTATTAGGGGGCGGCAATCAGCCCCAGCATTTT
CDR3 protein: CASSLLGGGNQPQHF
D gene: TRBD1
clone size: -
V gene: TRBV7-3
J gene: TRBJ1-5

CDR3 DNA: TGTGCCAGCAGCCTATTCCGATCGGGCTCTGGAAACACCATATATTTT
CDR3 protein: CASSLFRSGSGNTIYF
D gene: -
clone size: few
V gene: TRBV7-8
J gene: TRBJ1-3

CDR3 DNA: TGTGCCAGCAGCGCGCGGGGGGGTGACTATGGCTACACCTTC
CDR3 protein: CASSARGGDYGYTF
D gene: -
clone size: -
V gene: TRBV13
J gene: TRBJ1-2

CDR3 DNA: TGTGCCAGCAGGGTGAGGGGGCGAAGCACAGATACGCAGTATTTT
CDR3 protein: CASRVRGRSTDTQYF
D gene: TRBD1
clone size: few
V gene: TRBV6-5
J gene: TRBJ2-3

CDR3 DNA: TGCGCCAGCAGCCAAGATGCGGCGGGGGGGGGCTACGAGCAGTACTTC
CDR3 protein: CASSQDAAGGGYEQYF
D gene: TRBD2
clone size: -
V gene: TRBV4-3
J gene: TRBJ2-7

CDR3 DNA: TGTGCCAGCAGCCTCGGACAGGGTCACATTCAGTACTTC
CDR3 protein: CASSLGQGHIQYF
D gene: TRBD1
clone size: -
V gene: TRBV5-6
J gene: TRBJ2-4

CDR3 DNA: TGTGCCAGCAGTTTCCTCGCACCTGATGAAGCTTTCTTT
CDR3 protein: CASSFLAPDEAFF
D gene: -
clone size: -
V gene: TRBV12-3/TRBV12-4
J gene: TRBJ1-1

CDR3 DNA: TGTGCCAGCAGCCCCCAGGGGGCCGTCTACGAGCAGTACTTC
CDR3 protein: CASSPQGAVYEQYF
D gene: TRBD1
clone size: -
V gene: TRBV3-1/TRBV3-2
J gene: TRBJ2-7

CDR3 DNA: TGTGCCACCAGTGATTTCCCGGACAGGGGCTGCGGAGAGACCCAGTACTTC
CDR3 protein: CATSDFPDRGCGETQYF
D gene: TRBD1
clone size: -
V gene: TRBV24-1
J gene: TRBJ2-5

CDR3 DNA: TGTGCCAGCAGCCAAGATGAGTATCAGCCCCAGCATTTT
CDR3 protein: CASSQDEYQPQHF
D gene: -
clone size: -
V gene: TRBV4-2
J gene: TRBJ1-5

CDR3 DNA: TGTGCCTGGAGTACAGCGGGCTACGAGCAGTACTTC
CDR3 protein: CAWSTAGYEQYF
D gene: -
clone size: once
V gene: TRBV30
J gene: TRBJ2-7

CDR3 DNA: TGCGCCAGCAGCTGGGGGACAGGATCCTACGAGCAGTACTTC
CDR3 protein: CASSWGTGSYEQYF
D gene: TRBD1
clone size: once
V gene: TRBV5-1
J gene: TRBJ2-7

CDR3 DNA: TGTGCCAGCAGCTTGAGCACAGATACGCAGTATTTT
CDR3 protein: CASSLSTDTQYF
D gene: -
clone size: -
V gene: TRBV7-9
J gene: TRBJ2-3

CDR3 DNA: TGTGCCATCAGCCTCGGGGGCAGGGGAACGAACACTGAAGCTTTCTTT
CDR3 protein: CAISLGGRGTNTEAFF
D gene: -
clone size: -
V gene: TRBV10-3
J gene: TRBJ1-1

CDR3 DNA: TGTGCCAGCAGTGAAGGGACAGGGGGAGCTTTGGATGGCTACACCTTC
CDR3 protein: CASSEGTGGALDGYTF
D gene: TRBD1
clone size: -
V gene: TRBV6-1
J gene: TRBJ1-2

CDR3 DNA: TGTGCCAGCAGTTACATTACAACTAATGAAAAACTGTTTTTT
CDR3 protein: CASSYITTNEKLFF
D gene: -
clone size: -
V gene: TRBV6-6
J gene: TRBJ1-4

CDR3 DNA: TGCAGCGTTTCCCTCGGGCAGTTGTCTGGAAACACCATATATTTT
CDR3 protein: CSVSLGQLSGNTIYF
D gene: -
clone size: -
V gene: TRBV29-1
J gene: TRBJ1-3

CDR3 DNA: TGTGCCAGCAGCGCCGGGAGGGGACAGGGAAGGAAGAGCACTGAAGCTTTCTTT
CDR3 protein: CASSAGRGQGRKSTEAFF
D gene: TRBD1
clone size: -
V gene: TRBV9
J gene: TRBJ1-1

CDR3 DNA: TGCAGCGGAAGACAGGGGAACACTGAAGCTTTCTTT
CDR3 protein: CSGRQGNTEAFF
D gene: TRBD1
clone size: -
V gene: TRBV29-1
J gene: TRBJ1-1

CDR3 DNA: TGTGCCAGCAGCTTAGTCAGACAGGGGATCTCTGGAAACACCATATATTTT
CDR3 protein: CASSLVRQGISGNTIYF
D gene: TRBD1
clone size: -
V gene: TRBV7-8
J gene: TRBJ1-3

CDR3 DNA: TGTGCCATCAGTAGGGGGGTCCTCACAGATACGCAGTATTTT
CDR3 protein: CAISRGVLTDTQYF
D gene: -
clone size: -
V gene: TRBV10-3
J gene: TRBJ2-3

CDR3 DNA: TGCGCCAGCAGCTTGGCCACAGGACCTTGGGGAGGAGAGACCCAGTACTTC
CDR3 protein: CASSLATGPWGGETQYF
D gene: -
clone size: -
V gene: TRBV5-1
J gene: TRBJ2-5

CDR3 DNA: TGTGCCAGCAGTCGGACAGGGGTTAGCTATGGCTACACCTTC
CDR3 protein: CASSRTGVSYGYTF
D gene: TRBD1
clone size: -
V gene: TRBV27
J gene: TRBJ1-2

CDR3 DNA: TGTGCCAGCAGCCGGGAGCTCTTCTATGGCTACACCTTC
CDR3 protein: CASSRELFYGYTF
D gene: -
clone size: -
V gene: TRBV14
J gene: TRBJ1-2

CDR3 DNA: TGTGCCATCAGTGCCACCCTCTCCTACGAGCAGTACTTC
CDR3 protein: CAISATLSYEQYF
D gene: -
clone size: -
V gene: TRBV10-3
J gene: TRBJ2-7

CDR3 DNA: TGCAGCGTTGAAAAGGGGCCCCAGGGGGCTGGCTATGGCTACACCTTC
CDR3 protein: CSVEKGPQGAGYGYTF
D gene: TRBD1
clone size: once
V gene: TRBV29-1
J gene: TRBJ1-2

CDR3 DNA: TGTGCCAGCAGCGAGGGACAGACTTATGGCTACACCTTC
CDR3 protein: CASSEGQTYGYTF
D gene: TRBD1
clone size: once
V gene: TRBV5-4
J gene: TRBJ1-2

CDR3 DNA: TGTGCCAGTAGTTCGAGGGGACAGGGTTATGGCTACACCTTC
CDR3 protein: CASSSRGQGYGYTF
D gene: TRBD1
clone size: -
V gene: TRBV19
J gene: TRBJ1-2

CDR3 DNA: TGCAGTTCGGAGAGGAGCGGCTATGGCTACACCTTC
CDR3 protein: CSSERSGYGYTF
D gene: -
clone size: -
V gene: TRBV29-1
J gene: TRBJ1-2

CDR3 DNA: TGCGCCAGCAGCTTGGAATCGTCGAGCACAGATACGCAGTATTTT
CDR3 protein: CASSLESSSTDTQYF
D gene: -
clone size: once
V gene: TRBV5-1
J gene: TRBJ2-3

CDR3 DNA: TGTGCCAGCAGTCGGGATAATGAGCAGTTCTTC
CDR3 protein: CASSRDNEQFF
D gene: -
clone size: -
V gene: TRBV12-3/TRBV12-4
J gene: TRBJ2-1

CDR3 DNA: TGTGCCAGCAGTCGGACGCAGAATTCACCCCTCCACTTT
CDR3 protein: CASSRTQNSPLHF
D gene: -
clone size: -
V gene: TRBV6-5
J gene: TRBJ1-6

CDR3 DNA: TGTGCCACCAGCAGTGGGGACAGGGGAAGCAATCAGCCCCAGCATTTT
CDR3 protein: CATSSGDRGSNQPQHF
D gene: TRBD1
clone size: once
V gene: TRBV15
J gene: TRBJ1-5

CDR3 DNA: TGTGCCAGCAGCCTACAGGGTGGTGGGACTGAAGCTTTCTTT
CDR3 protein: CASSLQGGGTEAFF
D gene: -
clone size: -
V gene: TRBV3-1/TRBV3-2
J gene: TRBJ1-1

CDR3 DNA: TGCGCCAGCAGCCTTTGGGGGTTTGGGTCTGACGAAAAACTGTTTTTT
CDR3 protein: CASSLWGFGSDEKLFF
D gene: -
clone size: -
V gene: TRBV4-1
J gene: TRBJ1-4

CDR3 DNA: TGTGCCAGCAGGTTACAGGGCCGTCCACCCCTCCACTTT
CDR3 protein: CASRLQGRPPLHF
D gene: -
clone size: few
V gene: TRBV2
J gene: TRBJ1-6

CDR3 DNA: TGTGCCAGCAGCTTGGCTGCAGGGGGCATGAACACTGAAGCTTTCTTT
CDR3 protein: CASSLAAGGMNTEAFF
D gene: TRBD1
clone size: -
V gene: TRBV5-4
J gene: TRBJ1-1

CDR3 DNA: TGTGCTAGTGGTCCTCCAGGAGCGGTTAATTCACCCCTCCACTTT
CDR3 protein: CASGPPGAVNSPLHF
D gene: -
clone size: once
V gene: TRBV12-5
J gene: TRBJ1-6

CDR3 DNA: TGTGCCAGCAGTTTTCCCAGAACCGGGACTACCTACAATGAGCAGTTCTTC
CDR3 protein: CASSFPRTGTTYNEQFF
D gene: -
clone size: -
V gene: TRBV12-1
J gene: TRBJ2-1

CDR3 DNA: TGTGCCAGTAGTAAGAGGACAGTCTCCTACGAGCAGTACTTC
CDR3 protein: CASSKRTVSYEQYF
D gene: -
clone size: -
V gene: TRBV19
J gene: TRBJ2-7

CDR3 DNA: TGTGCCAGCAGCTTAGTGGGAAACACTGAAGCTTTCTTT
CDR3 protein: CASSLVGNTEAFF
D gene: -
clone size: -
V gene: TRBV7-8
J gene: TRBJ1-1

CDR3 DNA: TGCGCCAGCAGCCGAGAGACAGGGTTGGATGGCTACACCTTC
CDR3 protein: CASSRETGLDGYTF
D gene: TRBD1
clone size: once
V gene: TRBV4-3
J gene: TRBJ1-2

CDR3 DNA: TGTGCCAGTAGTACGAAGGGTTTCTACCTAAGCTCTGGAAACACCATATATTTT
CDR3 protein: CASSTKGFYLSSGNTIYF
D gene: -
clone size: -
V gene: TRBV19
J gene: TRBJ1-3

CDR3 DNA: TGTGCCAGCAGCCCGGGACAGGCGTCCTACGAGCAGTACTTC
CDR3 protein: CASSPGQASYEQYF
D gene: TRBD1
clone size: -
V gene: TRBV5-4
J gene: TRBJ2-7

CDR3 DNA: TGTGCCAGCAGCCAAGACCTTGGCAGCAATCAGCCCCAGCATTTT
CDR3 protein: CASSQDLGSNQPQHF
D gene: -
clone size: -
V gene: TRBV3-1/TRBV3-2
J gene: TRBJ1-5

CDR3 DNA: TGTGCCAGCAGCTTAGGGGCTGCTGGAAACACCATATATTTT
CDR3 protein: CASSLGAAGNTIYF
D gene: -
clone size: -
V gene: TRBV13
J gene: TRBJ1-3

CDR3 DNA: TGTGCCACTGGGGGACAGGGCACCTACGAGCAGTACTTC
CDR3 protein: CATGGQGTYEQYF
D gene: TRBD1
clone size: -
V gene: TRBV25-1
J gene: TRBJ2-7